These T cell receptor beta chains were read from a single sample in a study of blood T cell repertoires in COVID-19. Profiling relied on immunoSEQ multiplex PCR, and the TCRdb table lists in-frame clones only, not all of them. The sample carries about 190,000 clones, 70% to 85% recorded once. Sequencing was performed on PBMCs or T cells enriched from blood (not recorded which). The receptors shown here come from a woman aged 25 to 39 who had recovered from COVID-19. CDR3s leave out the opening cysteine and the closing phenylalanine or tryptophan.

v_call: TRBV28; j_call: TRBJ2-2; cdr3_aa: ASSPQPGQGNTGELF
v_call: TRBV25-1; j_call: TRBJ1-1; cdr3_aa: ATSKWGGTEAF
v_call: TRBV5-5; j_call: TRBJ2-7; cdr3_aa: ASSLTLGQSAYEQY
v_call: TRBV6-6; j_call: TRBJ1-2; cdr3_aa: ASSSGTANYGYT
v_call: TRBV27; j_call: TRBJ1-6; cdr3_aa: ASRGLGTVYNSPLH
v_call: TRBV28; j_call: TRBJ1-2; cdr3_aa: ASSLSSGTVYGYT
v_call: TRBV24-1; j_call: TRBJ2-1; cdr3_aa: ATSDPGTSARNEQF
v_call: TRBV28; j_call: TRBJ1-6; cdr3_aa: ASSSPEAYNSPLH
v_call: TRBV24-1; j_call: TRBJ2-6; cdr3_aa: AIQGTAYPGANVLT
v_call: TRBV9; j_call: TRBJ2-7; cdr3_aa: ASSAGQAGEQY
v_call: TRBV9; j_call: TRBJ2-2; cdr3_aa: ASSVGRVTGELF
v_call: TRBV6-1; j_call: TRBJ1-2; cdr3_aa: ASSENRGAGYT
v_call: TRBV9; j_call: TRBJ1-4; cdr3_aa: ASSVSGTGNEKLF
v_call: TRBV14; j_call: TRBJ2-7; cdr3_aa: ASSHGGLAGVSEQY
v_call: TRBV28; j_call: TRBJ1-1; cdr3_aa: ASSLPRGQGWTEAF
v_call: TRBV6-5; j_call: TRBJ1-6; cdr3_aa: ASSQTGPNSPLH
v_call: TRBV24-1; j_call: TRBJ1-5; cdr3_aa: ATSDGRLGNQPQH
v_call: TRBV19; j_call: TRBJ2-2; cdr3_aa: ASSTQQNTGELF
v_call: TRBV7-6; j_call: TRBJ2-7; cdr3_aa: ASSNPTGNYEQY
v_call: TRBV11-2; j_call: TRBJ2-6; cdr3_aa: ASSLDYSGGANSGANVLT
v_call: TRBV28; j_call: TRBJ1-1; cdr3_aa: ASSSTAGTEAF
v_call: TRBV5-5; j_call: TRBJ2-7; cdr3_aa: ATKREGPYEQY
v_call: TRBV7-9; j_call: TRBJ2-3; cdr3_aa: ASSYGTGVSDTQY
v_call: TRBV5-1; j_call: TRBJ2-3; cdr3_aa: ASSSRPQGVSTDTQY
v_call: TRBV7-2; j_call: TRBJ1-3; cdr3_aa: ASSPQDRLGNTIY
v_call: TRBV14; j_call: TRBJ1-2; cdr3_aa: ASSQALRVDGYT
v_call: TRBV27; j_call: TRBJ1-5; cdr3_aa: ASSLGGGAWQPQH
v_call: TRBV28; j_call: TRBJ2-7; cdr3_aa: ASSFEGEQY
v_call: TRBV2; j_call: TRBJ1-4; cdr3_aa: ASSTDQGTGKLF
v_call: TRBV10-3; j_call: TRBJ2-6; cdr3_aa: AISETGTGANVLT
v_call: TRBV19; j_call: TRBJ1-5; cdr3_aa: ASSIDLSTLRQPQH
v_call: TRBV5-3; j_call: TRBJ2-4; cdr3_aa: ARSLGTSAKNIQY
v_call: TRBV6-1; j_call: TRBJ1-5; cdr3_aa: ASSENRGFQPQH
v_call: TRBV18; j_call: TRBJ2-2; cdr3_aa: ASSPTSGSITGELF
v_call: TRBV7-9; j_call: TRBJ2-3; cdr3_aa: ASSLVTGLAGADTQY
v_call: TRBV28; j_call: TRBJ2-7; cdr3_aa: ASRTGFLDEQY
v_call: TRBV10-2; j_call: TRBJ2-3; cdr3_aa: ASSVAGGTDTQY
v_call: TRBV5-1; j_call: TRBJ1-1; cdr3_aa: ASSPRQENTEAF
v_call: TRBV11-2; j_call: TRBJ2-2; cdr3_aa: ASSLESAGELF
v_call: TRBV5-1; j_call: TRBJ1-6; cdr3_aa: ASSLEGGYNSPLH
v_call: TRBV14; j_call: TRBJ2-7; cdr3_aa: ASSQVRGYEQY
v_call: TRBV12-3/TRBV12-4; j_call: TRBJ1-5; cdr3_aa: ASSHRGDQPQH
v_call: TRBV19; j_call: TRBJ2-2; cdr3_aa: ASSGGSRLTGELF
v_call: TRBV28; j_call: TRBJ2-3; cdr3_aa: ASSLDSGSTDTQY
v_call: TRBV3-1/TRBV3-2; j_call: TRBJ2-3; cdr3_aa: ASSQDRGSTDTQY
v_call: TRBV5-1; j_call: TRBJ2-6; cdr3_aa: ASSSSGSSGANVLT
v_call: TRBV7-9; j_call: TRBJ2-3; cdr3_aa: ASSLMAGPTDTQY
v_call: TRBV14; j_call: TRBJ2-3; cdr3_aa: ASSPPVLAGTKDTQY
v_call: TRBV11-2; j_call: TRBJ2-5; cdr3_aa: ASTKLRETQY
v_call: TRBV5-1; j_call: TRBJ2-7; cdr3_aa: ASSPRDRGTHEQY
v_call: TRBV27; j_call: TRBJ1-3; cdr3_aa: ASSFGGTGNTIY
v_call: TRBV2; j_call: TRBJ1-2; cdr3_aa: ASSELTPNYGYT
v_call: TRBV19; j_call: TRBJ1-1; cdr3_aa: ASSIWQGVRNTEAF
v_call: TRBV7-2; j_call: TRBJ2-5; cdr3_aa: ASSPRWGLEETQY
v_call: TRBV6-4; j_call: TRBJ2-1; cdr3_aa: ASSEGAGGYNEQF
v_call: TRBV5-3; j_call: TRBJ1-3; cdr3_aa: ARSLPGNTIY
v_call: TRBV28; j_call: TRBJ2-7; cdr3_aa: ASSPRQAGGLSSYEQY